The subject of this entry is one TCR beta chain. Its antigen is not known. The entry originates in a study of naive and memory T cell subsets. An equimolar mix of two oligonucleotides served as the beta constant-region primer for TRBC1 and TRBC2. Four rounds of PCR amplified the ligated cDNA using nested alpha and beta constant-region primers plus SP2. An oligonucleotide with the SP2 primer and a 12-nucleotide UMI was ligated to the cDNA 3' end. MiXCR, run by TCRdb on the UMI-ligation and nested PCR reads, gives a single entry per CDR3 protein. The data show tens of thousands of distinct CDR3 sequences, around 8.8% seen once. Study results and limitations: TCR counts from RNA may reflect activation-linked expression changes.

The CDR3 contains 12 residues. Trimming stripped 5 bases from V and 5 bases from J, with 6 bases between. Per the germline V gene, CDR1 is KGHDR and CDR2 is SFDVKD. This clonotype was sampled from a human donor in good health. What was sequenced was central memory CD8+ T cells from blood. J is TRBJ2-1 and V is TRBV24-1; D ambiguous. DNA for the CDR3: TGTGCCACCAGTGTGGCAAACAATGAGCAGTTCTTC. Translated, it gives CATSVANNEQFF.